These 11 T cell receptor beta chains originate from one sample sequenced in a study of blood T cell repertoires in COVID-19. The method was immunoSEQ multiplex PCR; TCRdb's version includes in-frame clones alone and lacks a portion of them. In the table there are over 75,000 clones, roughly 88% of which are singletons. Specimen: peripheral blood. Every receptor here comes from a woman in her fifties or sixties with acute or convalescent COVID-19.

CDR3 bases: TGTGCCAGCAGCCAGATCGACAGGGGGCTAGCCAAAAACATTCAGTACTTC. Translation gives CASSQIDRGLAKNIQYF. V and J are TRBV11-2 and TRBJ2-4, with TRBD1 matching 10 bases. V was clipped by 5 bases and J by 0 bases; unmatched bases: 7. Germline V gives CDR1 SGHAT, CDR2 FQNNGV. The CDR3 loop spans 17 amino acids.

CDR3 protein: CASSYSGQGFNGQFF. The CDR3 nucleotides are TGTGCCAGCAGTTATTCGGGACAGGGATTCAATGGACAGTTCTTC. The chain employs TRBV6-2 or TRBV6-3 and TRBJ2-1; 9 bases agree with TRBD1. The trim removed 3 bases at V and 13 bases at J, leaving 13 bases unmatched. Germline V lookup: CDR1 MNHEY, CDR2 SVGEGT. The CDR3 has 15 residues.

The chain links TRBV6-1 to TRBJ1-1, with 8 bases lining up with TRBD1. CDR1 and CDR2 (germline): MNHNS, SASEGT. This CDR3 region has 14 residues. Trimming cost V 5 bases and J 4 bases; bases outside gene matches: 6. CDR3 DNA sequence: TGTGCCAGCAGTTCCTGGACAGGGCGCACTGAAGCTTTCTTT. Amino acid sequence: CASSSWTGRTEAFF.

The rearrangement links TRBV7-2 to TRBJ2-1; TRBD2 agrees at 8 bases. CDR1 SGHTA and CDR2 FQGNSA come from the germline V gene. The V segment lost 1 base and the J segment 2 bases; nucleotides outside the gene matches: 1. The CDR3 loop spans 15 amino acids. CDR3 residues: CASSLGAGAYNEQFF. The DNA for the CDR3 is TGTGCCAGCAGCTTAGGAGCGGGAGCCTACAATGAGCAGTTCTTC.

A few counts support this clone. The rearrangement uses TRBV6-6 and TRBJ2-7; a possible D gene is TRBD2 (5 bases). Per germline, CDR1 MNHNY and CDR2 SVGAGI (reference sequence). The V and J ends lost 5 bases and 7 bases respectively, with 21 bases between them. The CDR3 is 15 amino acids. CDR3 amino acids: CASSPIPRTTGEQYF. The DNA for the CDR3 is TGTGCCAGCAGTCCAATACCCCGTACAACGGGGGAGCAGTACTTC.

V is TRBV5-6 and J is TRBJ2-7; D remains ambiguous. With 2 bases removed from V and 4 bases from J, the gap between germline ends came to 10 bases. The CDR3 spans 13 residues. Germline V gives CDR1 SGHDT, CDR2 YYEEEE. The CDR3 nucleotides read TGTGCCAGCAGCTTTAGTTCGGTATACGAGCAGTACTTC. This codes for CASSFSSVYEQYF.

This chain links TRBV11-2 with TRBJ1-6, with D maybe TRBD1 (5 bases). V was pared by 7 bases and J by 10 bases, with 17 bases between. Germline V gives CDR1 SGHAT, CDR2 FQNNGV. The CDR3 is made up of 14 amino acids. Written as DNA, the CDR3 is TGTGCCAGCACCTTCCCAGGGCCTGGGTCACCCCTCCACTTT. It encodes CASTFPGPGSPLHF.

The CDR3 loop reads CASSQETSRGRGYTF. The CDR3 bases are TGTGCCAGCAGCCAAGAGACTAGCAGGGGGCGAGGCTACACCTTC. J is TRBJ1-2 and V is TRBV3-1 (or the pseudogene TRBV3-2); TRBD1 matches at 8 bases. The CDR3 spans 15 residues. The V gene's germline CDR1 is LGHDT and CDR2 YNNKEL (reference sequence). Unmatched junction bases numbered 8, after V lost 0 bases and J lost 8 bases.

This chain links TRBV2 with TRBJ1-1, with D tentatively TRBD1 (5 bases). The CDR3 is 15 residues long. Germline V gene sequence: CDR1 SNHLY, CDR2 FYNNEI. V was clipped by 8 bases and J by 6 bases, with 22 bases between them. DNA of the CDR3: TGTGCCAGCGGTCTCGCAGGGTTCGGCGCGTCTGAAGCTTTCTTT. Residues: CASGLAGFGASEAFF.

The chain uses TRBV5-1 and TRBJ2-5; 8 nucleotides match TRBD2. The germline V gene has CDR1 SGHRS and CDR2 YFSETQ. This CDR3 is built from 13 residues. The ends lost 6 bases at V and 5 bases at J; junction bases unmatched: 6. CDR3 sequence (DNA): TGCGCCAGCAATGTAGCGGGGACGGAGACCCAGTACTTC. Residues: CASNVAGTETQYF.

The gene calls are TRBV6-5 and TRBJ2-7; perhaps TRBD2 as D (5 bases). V was clipped by 0 bases and J by 7 bases, with 10 bases between them. CDR1 and CDR2 (germline): MNHEY, SVGAGI. The CDR3 is 13 amino acids. The CDR3 DNA follows: TGTGCCAGCAGTTACTCTCCCTCGGGAGAGCAGTACTTC. Translating gives CASSYSPSGEQYF.